Shown below are 24 T cell receptor beta chains from a single sample sequenced in a study of blood T cell repertoires in COVID-19. Assay used: immunoSEQ multiplex PCR; TCRdb lists only in-frame clones, some missing. Of fewer than 95,000 clones in the sample, 55% to 75% were seen once. Sequenced input: peripheral blood. These receptors were collected from an elderly woman with acute or convalescent COVID-19.

In its sample, this clone was seen many times. The chain employs TRBV28 and TRBJ1-6; possible D gene TRBD1, 6 bases. Trimming took 1 base from V and 4 from J, leaving 11 bases between them. Per the germline V gene, CDR1 is MDHEN and CDR2 is SYDVKM. The CDR3 has 16 residues. The CDR3 protein is CASSLFTGQYNSPLHF. CDR3 in DNA: TGTGCCAGCAGTTTATTTACCGGACAGTATAATTCACCCCTCCACTTT.

This clone was picked up one time. The V and J genes are TRBV18 and TRBJ2-5; D is uncertain. Germline-derived CDR1 and CDR2 are KGHSH and LQKENI. With 2 bases removed from V and 4 bases from J, the gap between germline ends came to 14 bases. CDR3 length: 15 residues. The CDR3 coding sequence is TGTGCCAGCTCACCAGTCCAGGCTGACGGAGAGACCCAGTACTTC. The encoded protein is CASSPVQADGETQYF.

The V and J genes are TRBV4-3 and TRBJ1-2; the match to TRBD1 covers 12 bases. The CDR3 is 15 residues long. Germline CDR1 is LGHNA and CDR2 is YSLEER. Losses at the gene ends were 0 bases for V and 10 bases for J; bases not matched to a gene: 6. In nucleotides, the CDR3 is TGCGCCAGCAGCCAAGACCCGGGACAGGGGGCCGTCTACACCTTC. Translation gives CASSQDPGQGAVYTF.

The V call is TRBV15, the J call TRBJ1-2; D gene unclear. Trimming shortened V by 0 bases and J by 8 bases, and 7 bases separated the two germline ends. The CDR3 spans 12 residues. Per the germline V gene, CDR1 is LNHNV and CDR2 is YYDKDF (reference sequence). CDR3 region: CATSRDGGGYTF. The DNA for the CDR3 is TGTGCCACCAGCAGAGATGGCGGGGGCTACACCTTC.

J is TRBJ2-1 and V is TRBV5-1; D is possibly TRBD1 (6 bases). CDR1 is SGHRS and CDR2 is YFSETQ in the germline V gene. V was trimmed by 3 bases and J by 6 bases, leaving 10 bases between them. This CDR3 is 13 amino acids long. This CDR3 reads CASSSGQSNEQFF. The DNA for the CDR3 is TGCGCCAGCAGCTCTGGACAGTCCAATGAGCAGTTCTTC.

This chain joins TRBV19 and TRBJ2-7; D gene ambiguous. The CDR3 consists of 16 residues. Germline V CDR1 and CDR2: LNHDA, SQIVND (reference sequence). Between the trimmed V and J ends, which lost 5 bases and 0 bases, there was a span of 17 bases. The CDR3 region has the DNA TGTGCCAGTAGTCCCTCCGCCGCCCCTAGCTCCTACGAGCAGTACTTC. Translating gives CASSPSAAPSSYEQYF.

This chain joins TRBV7-2 and TRBJ2-5, with 11 bases fitting TRBD2. The germline gives CDR1 SGHTA, CDR2 FQGNSA. V lost 2 bases and J lost 5; bases outside the gene matches: 10. The CDR3 contains 17 residues. CDR3 in DNA: TGTGCCAGCAGCTTAAAGGGTAGCGGGGGGGGCGGCGAGACCCAGTACTTC. Encoded protein: CASSLKGSGGGGETQYF.

This clone came up once. This chain connects TRBV9 to TRBJ1-2; 8 nucleotides line up with TRBD1. Per germline, CDR1 SGDLS and CDR2 YYNGEE. The trim removed 4 bases at V and 7 bases at J, leaving 15 bases unmatched. The CDR3 runs to 16 residues. In nucleotides, the CDR3 is TGTGCCAGCAGCCCAAGATTTGGGACAGGAGGGCGTGGCTACACCTTC. Translation: CASSPRFGTGGRGYTF. The variable domain in full, completed from reference TRBV9 and TRBJ1-2, reads DSGVTQTPKHLITATGQRVTLRCSPRSGDLSVYWYQQSLDQGLQFLIQYYNGEERAKGNILERFSAQQFPDLHSELNLSSLELGDSALYFCASSPRFGTGGRGYTFGSGTRLTVV.

The gene calls are TRBV7-9 and TRBJ1-1; no reliable D call. Germline V gene lookup returns CDR1 SEHNR and CDR2 FQNEAQ (reference sequence). The CDR3 covers 12 residues. The ends were cut back, 8 bases at V and 3 bases at J, with 10 bases in the middle. CDR3 nucleotide sequence: TGTGCCAGCTGCCTCAGTCACACTGAAGCTTTCTTT. It encodes CASCLSHTEAFF.

The chain uses TRBV15 and TRBJ2-1; possible D gene TRBD1, 5 bases. The germline V and J ends were trimmed by 5 bases and 8 bases, with 22 bases remaining between them. The CDR3 extends over 16 amino acids. CDR1 is LNHNV, CDR2 YYDKDF, per germline (reference sequence). CDR3 bases: TGTGCCACCAGCGGGTGGGGCAGCAACCACCAGGATGAGCAGTTCTTC. It codes for CATSGWGSNHQDEQFF.

CDR3 sequence: CASSRPKSQSVGELFF. In nucleotides, the CDR3 is TGTGCCAGCAGCCGCCCCAAAAGCCAAAGTGTCGGGGAGCTGTTTTTT. The chain links TRBV6-2 or TRBV6-3 to TRBJ2-2; D is unresolved. Germline-derived CDR1 and CDR2 are MNHEY and SVGEGT. The CDR3 is 16 residues long. Trimming stripped 6 bases from V and 7 bases from J, with 21 bases between.

This clone was picked up a small number of times. This chain joins TRBV5-1 and TRBJ2-7, with a possible D match to TRBD1 (6 bases). CDR1 is SGHRS and CDR2 is YFSETQ in the germline V gene. This CDR3 comprises 14 residues. Trimming cost V 0 bases and J 3 bases, with 10 bases left between them. The CDR3 sequence is CASSLDQGLYEQYF. The CDR3 DNA is TGCGCCAGCAGCTTGGATCAGGGGCTCTACGAGCAGTACTTC.

This chain joins TRBV6-5 and TRBJ1-2; no reliable D call. V was pared by 2 bases and J by 7 bases, with 14 bases between. The germline CDR1 and CDR2 sequences are MNHEY and SVGAGI. The CDR3 covers 14 residues. CDR3 in amino acids: CASSYESATFGYTF. In DNA, the CDR3 is TGTGCCAGCAGTTACGAGTCTGCGACTTTTGGCTACACCTTC.

The V and J genes are TRBV7-2 and TRBJ2-7; maybe TRBD1 (6 bases). Trimming shortened V by 1 base and J by 4 bases, and 8 bases separated the two germline ends. Germline CDR1 and CDR2: SGHTA and FQGNSA. The CDR3 length is 13 residues. The CDR3 sequence is CASSLGTVYEQYF. The CDR3 DNA reads TGTGCCAGCAGCTTAGGGACAGTTTACGAGCAGTACTTC.

The chain combines TRBV19 with TRBJ1-1; 7 bases are shared with TRBD1. Germline trimming cut 2 bases from V and 1 base from J; bases unmatched to any gene: 4. Germline CDR1 is LNHDA and CDR2 is SQIVND (reference sequence). CDR3 length: 15 residues. The CDR3 coding sequence is TGTGCCAGTAGTATAAGGTGGACAGGGAACACTGAAGCTTTCTTT. Amino acids: CASSIRWTGNTEAFF.

The rearrangement joins TRBV30 to TRBJ1-2, with TRBD1 matching over 10 bases. Germline V gene data show CDR1 as GTSNPN and CDR2 as SVGIG (reference sequence). This CDR3 has 14 amino acids. J lost 8 bases, V lost 2 bases, and 8 bases had no gene match. CDR3 loop: CAWSRATGGWGYTF. The CDR3 DNA is TGTGCCTGGAGTAGGGCGACAGGGGGCTGGGGCTACACCTTC.

The J gene is TRBJ1-6, the V gene TRBV7-9; D unclear. The germline gives CDR1 SEHNR, CDR2 FQNEAQ (reference sequence). CDR3 length equals 14 residues. V lost 3 bases to trimming and J lost 7 bases, with 10 bases between them. CDR3 protein: CASSFRNPNSPLHF. The CDR3 region has the DNA TGTGCCAGCAGCTTTAGAAATCCAAATTCACCCCTCCACTTT.

This rearrangement joins TRBV7-9 to TRBJ1-1, with a possible D match to TRBD1 (6 bases). V was cut by 5 bases and J by 3 bases, with 10 bases left in between. CDR1 is SEHNR and CDR2 is FQNEAQ in the germline V gene (reference sequence). This CDR3 has 13 amino acids. The CDR3, as DNA: TGTGCCAGCAGCGACCAGGGGTACACTGAAGCTTTCTTT. It yields the protein CASSDQGYTEAFF.

This clone was detected a few times. This chain uses TRBV7-2 with TRBJ1-2; possible D gene TRBD1, 5 bases. V shed 2 bases and J shed 5 bases, with 12 bases lying between them. This CDR3 is built from 14 residues. Per germline, CDR1 SGHTA and CDR2 FQGNSA. CDR3 in DNA: TGTGCCAGCAGCTTATCCCAGGGCCCTTATGGCTACACCTTC. Its translation: CASSLSQGPYGYTF.

This clone was counted only a few times. The genes are TRBV28 and TRBJ1-2; possibly TRBD1 for D (5 bases). Trimming removed 3 bases from V and 4 bases from J, with 9 bases in between. This CDR3 is built from 13 residues. CDR1 is MDHEN and CDR2 is SYDVKM in the germline V gene. CDR3 nucleotide sequence: TGTGCCAGCAGTTTCCCGACAGTCTATGGCTACACCTTC. This sequence encodes CASSFPTVYGYTF.

The DNA of the CDR3 is TGTGCCAGCACCGGAAATCAGGGCTCCTACAATGAGCAGTTCTTC. Protein: CASTGNQGSYNEQFF. The rearrangement uses TRBV5-4 and TRBJ2-1; D is possibly TRBD1 (5 bases). This CDR3 region has 15 residues. V shed 6 bases and J shed 0 bases, with 13 bases lying between them. Germline V lookup: CDR1 SGHNT, CDR2 YYREEE (reference sequence).

For this clone: A much larger clonotype is one base distant, so this may be a read error. CDR3 region: CANSTKETQYF. The DNA for the CDR3 is TGTGCCAACAGCACAAAAGAGACCCAGTACTTC. The chain has TRBV5-6 and TRBJ2-5; D call uncertain. The CDR3 has 11 residues. Germline V gives CDR1 SGHDT, CDR2 YYEEEE.

By share of the sample, this clone is medium-sized (0.01 to 0.1%). The chain combines TRBV7-8 with TRBJ2-1; 7 bases align to TRBD2. The V and J ends lost 4 bases and 3 bases, in that order; junction bases with no gene match: 6. CDR3 size: 15 residues. Per germline, CDR1 SGHVS and CDR2 FQNEAQ. The CDR3 DNA reads TGTGCCAGCAGCTATACCGGGGGGATCTACAATGAGCAGTTCTTC. Residues: CASSYTGGIYNEQFF.

The genes are TRBV24-1 and TRBJ2-3; TRBD1 might be the D (6 bases). The CDR3 loop spans 15 amino acids. Trimming took off 10 bases at V and 2 bases at J, with 18 bases between the two ends. The germline V gene has CDR1 KGHDR and CDR2 SFDVKD. CDR3 nucleotides: TGTGCCACAGCGAGGACAGAGCCAAACACAGATACGCAGTATTTT. Its translation is CATARTEPNTDTQYF.